The 13 T cell receptor beta chains reported below all come from one sample, sequenced in a study of shared clonotypes between healthy human individuals. Naive CD8 cells were CD45RO-negative, positively selected for CCR7, excluding terminally differentiated effector memory CD45RA+ cells. Using immunoSEQ multiplex PCR, the repertoire was profiled, and TCRdb retains in-frame clones only, with some absent. The sample lists around 2.1 million clones, roughly 91% seen once, with 1.5% to 2% in the top ten. Sequencing input: naive CD8+ T cells from PBMCs. The receptors stem from a man younger than 35 in good health. Some clones in this sample may be carry-over from other donors' samples.

The chain has TRBV28 and TRBJ1-5, with 8 bases fitting TRBD1. Unmatched junction bases numbered 6, after V lost 7 bases and J lost 1 base. The CDR3 covers 15 residues. Germline V lookup: CDR1 MDHEN, CDR2 SYDVKM. CDR3 sequence (DNA): TGTGCCAGCACGGTACAGGGGGTAAGCAATCAGCCCCAGCATTTT. It specifies CASTVQGVSNQPQHF.

This sequence joins TRBV5-6 and TRBJ2-1, with D possibly TRBD2 on 6 matching bases. V lost 4 bases and J 7 bases, leaving 6 bases between the germline ends. This CDR3 comprises 11 residues. The germline CDR1 and CDR2 sequences are SGHDT and YYEEEE. The CDR3 here is CASSGTNEQFF. The DNA for the CDR3 is TGTGCCAGCAGCGGGACTAATGAGCAGTTCTTC.

A note on this clone: It is unclear where the CDR3 begins or ends on the DNA, so no DNA is shown, and the CDR3 is as TCRdb lists it. The CDR3 loop is CASSSSGTNEKLFF. The V call is TRBV7-9, the J call TRBJ1-4. The germline V gene encodes CDR1 SEHNR and CDR2 FQNEAQ (reference sequence). The CDR3 is 14 residues long, ends included.

The rearrangement uses TRBV14 and TRBJ2-1, with D possibly TRBD1 on 6 matching bases. V gave up 5 bases and J gave up 5 bases, with 22 bases separating them. The germline gives CDR1 SGHDN, CDR2 FVKESK. The CDR3 extends over 17 amino acids. CDR3 nucleotide sequence: TGTGCCAGCAGCTTAAATTCACAGGGTCTAAATCACAATGAGCAGTTCTTC. Protein product: CASSLNSQGLNHNEQFF. The variable domain in full, with the rest retrieved from reference TRBV14 and TRBJ2-1, is EAGVTQFPSHSVIEKGQTVTLRCDPISGHDNLYWYRRVMGKEIKFLLHFVKESKQDESGMPNNRFLAERTGGTYSTLKVQPAELEDSGVYFCASSLNSQGLNHNEQFFGPGTRLTVL.

The V and J genes are TRBV4-1 and TRBJ2-1; D not certain. Germline V gene sequence: CDR1 MGHRA, CDR2 YSYEKL. The CDR3 runs 13 residues. V lost 2 bases to trimming and J lost 8 bases, with 10 bases between them. In nucleotides, the CDR3 is TGCGCCAGCAGCCAACAGGTCAGATATGAGCAGTTCTTC. Its protein product is CASSQQVRYEQFF.

This clone was observed a single time. The chain links TRBV9 to TRBJ2-1, with D perhaps TRBD1 or TRBD2 (6 bases each). The V end lost 4 bases, the J end lost 0 bases, and 11 bases lay between the germline ends. This CDR3 contains 15 residues. In germline, CDR1 is SGDLS, CDR2 YYNGEE. CDR3 coding DNA: TGTGCCAGCAGCCCCTCGGGGGCCTCCTACAATGAGCAGTTCTTC. It is translated as CASSPSGASYNEQFF.

The chain is built from TRBV28 and TRBJ1-5; D is possibly TRBD1 (6 bases). Germline CDR1 is MDHEN and CDR2 is SYDVKM. V lost 3 bases, J lost 0 bases, and 15 bases lay in between. The CDR3 contains 17 residues. CDR3 bases: TGTGCCAGCAGTTTCAGCCCCGGGACACCTAGCAATCAGCCCCAGCATTTT. Protein product: CASSFSPGTPSNQPQHF.

The chain couples TRBV15 to TRBJ2-4; TRBD2 matches 8 bases. Per germline, CDR1 LNHNV and CDR2 YYDKDF (reference sequence). This CDR3 has 16 amino acids. V shed 4 bases and J 0 bases; nucleotides not matched to a gene: 5. The CDR3 sequence is CATSMGLGLAKNIQYF. CDR3 bases: TGTGCCACCAGCATGGGACTAGGGTTAGCCAAAAACATTCAGTACTTC.

The chain recombines TRBV11-3 with TRBJ2-7, with D possibly being TRBD1 (6 bases). V was cut by 1 base and J by 0 bases, with 19 bases left in between. There are 18 residues in the CDR3. Germline-derived CDR1 and CDR2 are SGHNT and YENEEA. The CDR3 DNA follows: TGTGCCAGCAGCTTAGGCCCCTCCCCGGGACAAAGCTCCTACGAGCAGTACTTC. Protein sequence: CASSLGPSPGQSSYEQYF. Looking up the rest from reference TRBV11-3 and TRBJ2-7 gives the full variable domain: EAGVVQSPRYKIIEKKQPVAFWCNPISGHNTLYWYLQNLGQGPELLIRYENEEAVDDSQLPKDRFSAERLKGVDSTLKIQPAELGDSAVYLCASSLGPSPGQSSYEQYFGPGTRLTVT.

This chain joins TRBV5-1 and TRBJ2-7; D unclear. The germline CDR1 and CDR2 sequences are SGHRS and YFSETQ. Trimming removed 2 bases at V and 4 bases at J, with 4 bases between. This CDR3 region has 11 residues. The CDR3 sequence: CASSFFYEQYF. Here the CDR3 DNA reads TGCGCCAGCAGCTTCTTTTACGAGCAGTACTTC.

The J gene is TRBJ2-7, the V gene TRBV13; 12 bases are a match to TRBD2. The junction had 5 bases not matched to a gene; V was cut back by 4 bases and J by 1 base. From germline, CDR1 is PRHDT and CDR2 FYEKMQ (reference sequence). This CDR3 is 16 amino acids long. The CDR3 nucleotides are TGTGCCAGCAGCTACAAGACTAGCGGGAGTTCCTACGAGCAGTACTTC. Its translation is CASSYKTSGSSYEQYF.

The gene calls are TRBV10-3 and TRBJ2-1; 8 nucleotides align to TRBD2. The CDR3 covers 11 residues. V shed 11 bases, J shed 6 bases, and the junction held 3 bases outside the gene matches. The V gene's germline CDR1 is ENHRY and CDR2 SYGVKD. The CDR3 bases are TGTGCCTCGGGGGGGGTCAATGAGCAGTTCTTC. Protein product: CASGGVNEQFF.

The chain recombines TRBV13 with TRBJ2-6; D may be TRBD1 (5 bases). Germline V lookup: CDR1 PRHDT, CDR2 FYEKMQ (reference sequence). The CDR3 extends over 15 amino acids. Trimming removed 0 bases at V and 3 bases at J, with 6 bases between. The CDR3 DNA reads as TGTGCCAGCAGCTTAGGCAGGGTTGGGGCCAACGTCCTGACTTTC. It is translated as CASSLGRVGANVLTF.